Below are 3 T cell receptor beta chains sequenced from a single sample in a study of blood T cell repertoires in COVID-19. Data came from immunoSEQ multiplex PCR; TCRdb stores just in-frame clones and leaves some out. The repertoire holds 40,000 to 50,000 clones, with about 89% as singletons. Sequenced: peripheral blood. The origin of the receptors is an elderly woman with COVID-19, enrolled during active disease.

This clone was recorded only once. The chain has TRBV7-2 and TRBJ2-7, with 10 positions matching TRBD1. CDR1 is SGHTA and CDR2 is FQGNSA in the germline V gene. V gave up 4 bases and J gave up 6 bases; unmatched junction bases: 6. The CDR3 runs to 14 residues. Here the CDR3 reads CASSSRGQGLEQYF. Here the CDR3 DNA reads TGTGCCAGCAGCTCCCGGGGACAGGGGCTCGAGCAGTACTTC.

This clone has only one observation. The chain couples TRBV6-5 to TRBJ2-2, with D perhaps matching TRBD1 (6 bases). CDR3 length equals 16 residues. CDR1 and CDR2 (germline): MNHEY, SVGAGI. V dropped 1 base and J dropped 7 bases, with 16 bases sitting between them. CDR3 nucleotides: TGTGCCAGCAGTTACTTAGGCAGGGGAGCCGGCGGGGAGCTGTTTTTT. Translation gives CASSYLGRGAGGELFF.

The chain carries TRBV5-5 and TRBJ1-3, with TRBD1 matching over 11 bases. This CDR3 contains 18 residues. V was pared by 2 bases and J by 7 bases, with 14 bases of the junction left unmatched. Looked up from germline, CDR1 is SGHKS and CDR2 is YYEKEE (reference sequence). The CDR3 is CASSLAGQGVSAANTIYF. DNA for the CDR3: TGTGCCAGCAGCTTAGCGGGACAGGGGGTTTCGGCCGCTAACACCATATATTTT. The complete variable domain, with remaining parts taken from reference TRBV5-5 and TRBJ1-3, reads DAGVTQSPTHLIKTRGQQVTLRCSPISGHKSVSWYQQVLGQGPQFIFQYYEKEERGRGNFPDRFSARQFPNYSSELNVNALLLGDSALYLCASSLAGQGVSAANTIYFGEGSWLTVV.